The sequence of this TCR beta chain was determined in a study of chemoradiotherapy in HPV16-positive cancers. To note about this clone: Its antigen is as yet unknown.

V was trimmed by 2 bases and J by 9 bases, leaving 8 bases between them. CDR1 SGHDN and CDR2 FVKESK come from the germline V gene. The CDR3 runs 12 residues. Study conclusions and caveats: Non-HPV-specific T cells did not expand in tumors during treatment, whereas candidate HPV-specific clones and E7-related motifs did.

Profiling relied on immunoSEQ multiplex PCR, and the TCRdb table lists in-frame clones only, not all of them. The sample has about 36,000 clones, about 90% seen once. This rearrangement joins TRBV14 to TRBJ2-1; D not resolved. The specimen comprised blood, sampled from a patient who underwent chemoradiotherapy. The TCR originated in a human donor with HPV-associated anogenital cancer. CDR3 loop: CASSQLSLEQFF. The CDR3 coding sequence is TGTGCCAGCAGCCAATTAAGTCTTGAGCAGTTCTTC.